A few counts support the clone carrying this T cell receptor beta chain. Antigen specificity is unknown. The sample is drawn from a study of Tregs in tolerant kidney transplant recipients. Study observations and caveats: Validation in larger populations is needed because few patients were studied.

Assay: immunoSEQ multiplex PCR; the TCRdb copy retains only in-frame clones and omits some. There are roughly 120,000 clones in the sample; 85% to 95% occur only once, and more than 0.5% lies in the top ten. CDR1 is SNHLY, CDR2 FYNNEI, per germline. The CDR3 runs 12 residues. The V gene lost 3 bases and the J gene lost 5 bases, with 5 bases spanning the gap. This chain connects TRBV2 to TRBJ1-5; D is unresolved. The receptor was isolated from a human donor in good health. The specimen sequenced was CD4+ T cells from blood. The CDR3: CASSDRYQPQHF. Written as DNA, the CDR3 is TGTGCCAGCAGTGACAGGTATCAGCCCCAGCATTTT.